This record looks at one T cell receptor beta chain sequence and its context. These data originate in a study of blood T cell repertoires in COVID-19. Study in general: Italy, Spain and the United States were the sources of the convalescent and acute COVID-19 samples. From T cells, B-cell-depleted T cells, or PBMCs came the material, which was cDNA or gDNA.

Germline V lookup: CDR1 MNHEY, CDR2 SMNVEV (reference sequence). The junction had 12 bases not matched to a gene; V was cut back by 2 bases and J by 3 bases. The CDR3 is 19 amino acids. Sequencing was performed with immunoSEQ multiplex PCR; in TCRdb, only in-frame clones are kept and a portion is missing. The sample has around 72,000 clones; around 90% are singletons. V and J are TRBV27 and TRBJ1-6; 8 nucleotides line up with TRBD1. This clonotype was sampled from a man aged 50 to 59 with acute or convalescent COVID-19. Material for sequencing was peripheral blood. CDR3 sequence (DNA): TGTGCCAGCAGTTTAGCTCTCGTACCAGGGGGCGTCTATAATTCACCCCTCCACTTT. Translated, it gives CASSLALVPGGVYNSPLHF.